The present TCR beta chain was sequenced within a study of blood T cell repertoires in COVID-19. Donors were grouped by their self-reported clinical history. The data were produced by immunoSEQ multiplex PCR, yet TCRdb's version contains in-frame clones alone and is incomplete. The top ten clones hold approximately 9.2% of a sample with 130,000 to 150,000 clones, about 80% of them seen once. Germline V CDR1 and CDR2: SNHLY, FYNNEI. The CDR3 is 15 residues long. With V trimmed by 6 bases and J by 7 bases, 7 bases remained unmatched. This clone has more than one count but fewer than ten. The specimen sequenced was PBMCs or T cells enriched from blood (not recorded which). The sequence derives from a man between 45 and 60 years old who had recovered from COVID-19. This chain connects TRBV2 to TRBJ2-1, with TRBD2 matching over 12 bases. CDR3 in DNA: TGTGCCAGCAGGCCTAGCGGGGGGGCCCGGAATGAGCAGTTCTTC. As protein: CASRPSGGARNEQFF.